Listed here are 21 T cell receptor beta chains from one sample, sequenced in a study of post-analysis software for immune sequencing data. cDNA libraries of TCR beta carried unique molecular identifiers. TCRdb analysed the PCR reads with MiXCR anew, one entry per CDR3 protein. The sample contains approximately 730,000 distinct CDR3 sequences, around 46% of which appear only once. Their target antigens are unknown. Points from the study as a whole: In patients, about five TRBV segments were more frequent than in controls, with TRBV5-6, TRBV5-1 and TRBV20-1 among them.

Sequenced material: blood. These receptors originate from a girl between 10 and 17 years old with multiple sclerosis.

The sample holds many counts of this clonotype. The chain carries TRBV28 and TRBJ1-1, with TRBD1 identical over 7 bases. J lost 0 bases, V lost 5 bases, and 6 bases had no gene match. The germline V gene encodes CDR1 MDHEN and CDR2 SYDVKM. This CDR3 is built from 15 residues. CDR3 DNA: TGTGCCAGCAGTCCCCGACAGGGCATGAACACTGAAGCTTTCTTT. Its protein product is CASSPRQGMNTEAFF.

The chain has TRBV6-2 or TRBV6-3 and TRBJ2-1, with a weak D call TRBD1 (5 bases). The V and J ends lost 8 bases and 3 bases respectively, with 8 bases between them. CDR1 is MNHEY, CDR2 SVGEGT, per germline. The CDR3 covers 12 residues. The CDR3 sequence: CASQGRYNEQFF. In nucleotides, the CDR3 is TGTGCCAGCCAGGGCCGCTACAATGAGCAGTTCTTC.

The chain carries TRBV24-1 and TRBJ2-5; no clear D. The CDR3 is 14 amino acids. CDR1 KGHDR and CDR2 SFDVKD come from the germline V gene. V lost 3 bases, J lost 7 bases, and 14 bases lay in between. Here the CDR3 DNA reads TGTGCCACCAGTGATAAAGGAGAGGCGCTGACCCAGTACTTC. Amino acid sequence: CATSDKGEALTQYF.

V gene TRBV20-1 combines with J gene TRBJ2-1; 11 bases are shared with TRBD2. Gene TRBJ2-7 matches the end of the DNA better, so the J call may be wrong. This CDR3 spans 19 amino acids. Germline V gene lookup returns CDR1 DFQATT and CDR2 SNEGSKA (reference sequence). In DNA, the CDR3 is TGCAGTGCTAGAGACCCGGGGACTAGCGGAACTAAGTACCTACGAGGGCAGTACTTC. Residues: CSARDPGTSGTKYLRGQYF.

This clonotype was seen more than once but under ten times. This chain uses TRBV24-1 with TRBJ2-4, with 8 bases lining up with TRBD1. The CDR3 extends over 17 amino acids. V gave up 2 bases and J gave up 9 bases; unmatched junction bases: 14. Looked up from germline, CDR1 is KGHDR and CDR2 is SFDVKD. This CDR3 is CATSDSRDGTGFRIQYF. As DNA, the CDR3 is TGTGCCACCAGTGATTCCAGAGACGGGACAGGTTTTCGCATTCAGTACTTC.

The J gene is TRBJ2-1, the V gene TRBV12-3 or TRBV12-4; 9 bases fit TRBD1. Losses at the gene ends were 4 bases for V and 15 bases for J; bases not matched to a gene: 13. The CDR3 has 14 residues. CDR3 nucleotide sequence: TGTGCCAGCAGTTCCCTTGGAGGACAGGGGATTCGGTTCTTC. This codes for CASSSLGGQGIRFF.

The chain couples TRBV12-3 or TRBV12-4 to TRBJ2-3, with no clear D. The CDR3 loop spans 13 amino acids. V was pared by 3 bases and J by 4 bases, with 8 bases between. For the CDR3, the DNA is TGTGCCAGCAGTTTCATAGCCTCAGATACGCAGTATTTT. This encodes CASSFIASDTQYF.

The J gene is TRBJ2-2, the V gene TRBV7-3; 10 bases map to TRBD1. CDR1 is SGHTA, CDR2 FQGTGA, per germline. J was trimmed by 0 bases and V by 6 bases; bases with no gene match: 1. The CDR3 totals 15 residues. CDR3 DNA: TGTGCCAGCAGGGGGACAGGGGCGAACACCGGGGAGCTGTTTTTT. Protein: CASRGTGANTGELFF.

J is TRBJ2-5 and V is TRBV10-3, with TRBD1 as a possible D gene (6 bases). The J call may be faulty, since TRBJ2-7 better matches the DNA end. Germline V gene sequence: CDR1 ENHRY, CDR2 SYGVKD. The CDR3 runs 16 residues. This CDR3 is CAISESLQGTWSEQYF. CDR3 sequence (DNA): TGTGCCATCAGTGAGTCCCTACAGGGTACCTGGAGCGAGCAGTACTTC.

In this sample, this clonotype turned up a few times. The V call is TRBV12-3 or TRBV12-4, the J call TRBJ2-2; 13 bases map to TRBD2. The CDR3 length is 17 residues. After removal of 1 base from V and 4 bases from J, the junction contained 3 bases not matched to a gene. CDR3 DNA sequence: TGTGCCAGCAGTTTAGGACTAGCGGGAGGCGGCACCGGGGAGCTGTTTTTT. Protein sequence: CASSLGLAGGGTGELFF.

The CDR3 reads CASSLVVAGLSYNEQFF. The CDR3 DNA sequence: TGTGCCAGCAGCTTAGTAGTGGCGGGTCTCTCCTACAATGAGCAGTTCTTC. The chain has TRBV7-6 and TRBJ2-1, with TRBD2 as a possible D gene (5 bases). V gave up 1 base and J gave up 0 bases, with 13 bases separating them. Germline V gene data show CDR1 as SGHVS and CDR2 as FNYEAQ. The CDR3 is made up of 17 amino acids. Together with reference TRBV7-6 and TRBJ2-1, the CDR3 gives the full variable domain: GAGVSQSPRYKVTKRGQDVALRCDPISGHVSLYWYRQALGQGPEFLTYFNYEAQQDKSGLPNDRFSAERPEGSISTLTIQRTEQRDSAMYRCASSLVVAGLSYNEQFFGPGTRLTVL.

The V gene is TRBV4-3, the J gene TRBJ1-2; TRBD1 might be the D (5 bases). The V and J ends lost 0 bases and 4 bases respectively, with 15 bases between them. Germline CDR1 LGHNA, CDR2 YSLEER. There are 16 residues in the CDR3. The CDR3 is CASSQDSTGGTYGYTF. The CDR3 DNA reads as TGCGCCAGCAGCCAAGATTCGACGGGGGGGACCTATGGCTACACCTTC.

The chain carries TRBV6-5 and TRBJ1-2; D is unclear. Germline V gene lookup returns CDR1 MNHEY and CDR2 SVGAGI. V was shortened by 0 bases and J by 0 bases, with 11 bases between the two germline ends. The CDR3 loop spans 16 amino acids. The CDR3 reads CASSYSELTTNYGYTF. In DNA form, the CDR3 reads TGTGCCAGCAGTTACTCAGAGCTGACCACTAACTATGGCTACACCTTC.

This clonotype was seen only a few times. The chain recombines TRBV5-1 with TRBJ2-4, with 13 bases lining up with TRBD2. The closer fit of TRBJ2-7 to the DNA end suggests the J call may be wrong. Germline CDR1 reads SGHRS; CDR2 reads YFSETQ. This CDR3 contains 14 residues. The CDR3: CASTGTSGTHEQYF. The CDR3 DNA follows: TGCGCCAGCACCGGGACTAGCGGGACCCACGAGCAGTACTTC.

The chain links TRBV7-2 to TRBJ2-1; maybe TRBD2 (5 bases). Germline lookup yields CDR1 SGHTA and CDR2 FQGNSA. V lost 3 bases, J lost 8 bases, and 11 bases lay in between. The CDR3 loop spans 13 amino acids. The CDR3 coding sequence is TGTGCCAGCAGCTTTTCTAGCAGCTATGAGCAGTTCTTC. This sequence encodes CASSFSSSYEQFF. Full variable domain (rest looked up from reference TRBV7-2 and TRBJ2-1): GAGVSQSPSNKVTEKGKDVELRCDPISGHTALYWYRQSLGQGLEFLIYFQGNSAPDKSGLPSDRFSAERTGGSVSTLTIQRTQQEDSAVYLCASSFSSSYEQFFGPGTRLTVL.

The J gene is TRBJ1-2, the V gene TRBV6-5; perhaps TRBD1 as D (6 bases). CDR3 size: 12 residues. Trimming shortened V by 6 bases and J by 7 bases, and 12 bases separated the two germline ends. The germline CDR1 and CDR2 sequences are MNHEY and SVGAGI. CDR3 sequence reads: CASSRDNGGYTF. The CDR3 nucleotides are TGTGCCAGCAGCCGGGACAATGGTGGCTACACCTTC.

V and J are TRBV25-1 and TRBJ2-1, with 10 bases matching TRBD2. Per the germline V gene, CDR1 is MGHDK and CDR2 is SYGVNS. This CDR3 has 15 residues. Trimming removed 3 bases from V and 6 bases from J; junction bases left unmatched: 5. The CDR3 coding sequence is TGTGCCAGCAGTGACACTAGCGGGGCCCTCAATGAGCAGTTCTTC. Residues: CASSDTSGALNEQFF.

The genes are TRBV29-1 and TRBJ2-5, with 13 bases matching TRBD2. This CDR3 has 17 amino acids. Germline V gene lookup returns CDR1 SQVTM and CDR2 ANQGSEA. J was trimmed by 5 bases and V by 6 bases; bases with no gene match: 15. CDR3 residues: CSVYKGLAGVGAETQYF. The CDR3 nucleotides are TGCAGCGTCTATAAAGGACTAGCGGGAGTAGGTGCGGAGACCCAGTACTTC.

This clonotype was counted many times. The gene calls are TRBV28 and TRBJ2-1, with D perhaps TRBD1 (5 bases). This CDR3 comprises 14 residues. In germline, CDR1 is MDHEN, CDR2 SYDVKM. With 5 bases removed from V and 4 bases from J, the gap between germline ends came to 12 bases. CDR3 sequence: CASSRPDSYNEQFF. Written as DNA, the CDR3 is TGTGCCAGCAGTCGACCCGACAGTTACAATGAGCAGTTCTTC.

This clonotype has more than one count but fewer than ten. V gene TRBV6-2 or TRBV6-3 combines with J gene TRBJ2-4, with D perhaps TRBD1 or TRBD2 (5 bases each). Judging by the DNA end, TRBJ2-7 fits better; the J call may be wrong. The germline V gene encodes CDR1 MNHEY and CDR2 SVGEGT. The CDR3 is made up of 16 amino acids. The CDR3 reads CASSRSVGLGQYEQYF. CDR3 DNA sequence: TGTGCCAGCAGTCGTAGCGTGGGGCTTGGACAATACGAGCAGTACTTC.

This clonotype was observed a handful of times. The chain uses TRBV4-1 and TRBJ2-7, with D perhaps matching TRBD2 (5 bases). The germline gives CDR1 MGHRA, CDR2 YSYEKL. Trimming stripped 0 bases from V and 5 bases from J, with 8 bases between. The CDR3 totals 13 residues. The DNA for the CDR3 is TGCGCCAGCAGCCAAGATCGGGGTGACGAGCAGTACTTC. Translated: CASSQDRGDEQYF.